This TCR beta chain appears in the sequencing data of a study of blood T cell repertoires in COVID-19. In the study overall: Samples taken during acute and convalescent COVID-19 were collected in the United States, Italy and Spain. T cells, B-cell-depleted T cells, or PBMCs provided the cDNA or gDNA that served as material.

Original methodology: Amplified reference gene primers provided the basis for estimating nucleated cell counts. Assay: immunoSEQ multiplex PCR; the TCRdb copy retains only in-frame clones and omits some. V, J and clone size derive from that table, while D and trimming were established from the DNA sequence. The sample includes a few hundred thousand clones, more than 80% of them seen just once. Trimming removed 4 bases from V and 9 bases from J; junction bases left unmatched: 9. CDR3 length: 14 residues. Germline V lookup: CDR1 SSHAT, CDR2 FNYEAQ (reference sequence). Followed over time, Seattle patients had been enrolled while infection was active.

The V call is TRBV7-7, the J call TRBJ2-1; 7 bases line up with TRBD1. The source of this sequence is a woman younger than 45 with COVID-19, enrolled during active disease. The specimen sequenced was peripheral blood. CDR3 nucleotide sequence: TGTGCCAGCAGCTCTTTTTCACAGGGGTCTGAGCAGTTCTTC. Translation gives CASSSFSQGSEQFF.